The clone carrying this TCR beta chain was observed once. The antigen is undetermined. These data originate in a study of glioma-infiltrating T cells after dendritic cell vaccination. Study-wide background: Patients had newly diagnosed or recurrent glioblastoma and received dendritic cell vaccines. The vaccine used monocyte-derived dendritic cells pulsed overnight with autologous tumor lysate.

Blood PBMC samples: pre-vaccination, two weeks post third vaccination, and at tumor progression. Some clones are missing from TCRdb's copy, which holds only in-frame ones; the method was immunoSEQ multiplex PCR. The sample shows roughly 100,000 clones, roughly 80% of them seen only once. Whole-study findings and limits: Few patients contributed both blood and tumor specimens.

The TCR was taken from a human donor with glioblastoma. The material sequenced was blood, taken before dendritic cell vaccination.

The CDR3 DNA sequence: TGTGCCAGCTCACCAATCGCGGCAGGGGTTGGTCAGCCCCAGCATTTT. It is translated as CASSPIAAGVGQPQHF. The V and J genes are TRBV18 and TRBJ1-5; weak D call: TRBD1 (6 bases). Trimming pared 2 bases from V and 6 bases from J, leaving 17 bases between. This CDR3 contains 16 residues. Germline assignment: CDR1 KGHSH and CDR2 LQKENI.